The T cell receptor (beta chain) described here comes from a study of cytomegalovirus exposure and HLA in healthy donors. Regarding the study as a whole: Among donors in an Asian-associated ancestry cluster, a later analysis reportedly found fewer N-insertions than the roughly 730-donor mean.

The CDR3 consists of 18 residues. Germline CDR1 reads GTSNPN; CDR2 reads SVGIG (reference sequence). The V segment lost 2 bases and the J segment 4 bases; nucleotides outside the gene matches: 16. All the people who gave samples were healthy bone marrow donors. With 60 Vbeta and 13 Jbeta primers, the PCR was carried out. Profiled with immunoSEQ multiplex PCR; TCRdb holds only in-frame clones, not every one. The table includes 100,000 to 150,000 clones, 70% to 85% detected once. This clone has just one count. What it recognizes is unknown. The sequence was obtained from a boy aged 2 to 10 in good health and CMV-seronegative. The specimen sequenced was PBMCs. The chain links TRBV30 to TRBJ1-2; 10 nucleotides align to TRBD1. The CDR3 loop reads CAWSPAGTGAFTLYGYTF. The CDR3 nucleotides are TGTGCCTGGAGTCCCGCCGGGACAGGGGCCTTTACTCTCTATGGCTACACCTTC.